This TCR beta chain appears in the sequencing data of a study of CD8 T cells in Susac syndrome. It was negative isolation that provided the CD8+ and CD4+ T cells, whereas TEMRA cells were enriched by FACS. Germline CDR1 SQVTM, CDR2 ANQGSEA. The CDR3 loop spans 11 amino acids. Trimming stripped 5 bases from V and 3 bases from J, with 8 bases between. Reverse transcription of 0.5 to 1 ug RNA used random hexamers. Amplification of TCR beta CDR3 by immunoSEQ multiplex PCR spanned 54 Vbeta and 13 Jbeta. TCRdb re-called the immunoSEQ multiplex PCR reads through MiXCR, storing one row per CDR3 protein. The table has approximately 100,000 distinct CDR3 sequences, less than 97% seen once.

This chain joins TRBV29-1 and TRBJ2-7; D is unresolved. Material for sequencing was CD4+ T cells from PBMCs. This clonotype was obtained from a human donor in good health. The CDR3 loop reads CSVLGDYEQYF. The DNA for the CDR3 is TGCAGCGTTTTGGGTGACTACGAGCAGTACTTC.